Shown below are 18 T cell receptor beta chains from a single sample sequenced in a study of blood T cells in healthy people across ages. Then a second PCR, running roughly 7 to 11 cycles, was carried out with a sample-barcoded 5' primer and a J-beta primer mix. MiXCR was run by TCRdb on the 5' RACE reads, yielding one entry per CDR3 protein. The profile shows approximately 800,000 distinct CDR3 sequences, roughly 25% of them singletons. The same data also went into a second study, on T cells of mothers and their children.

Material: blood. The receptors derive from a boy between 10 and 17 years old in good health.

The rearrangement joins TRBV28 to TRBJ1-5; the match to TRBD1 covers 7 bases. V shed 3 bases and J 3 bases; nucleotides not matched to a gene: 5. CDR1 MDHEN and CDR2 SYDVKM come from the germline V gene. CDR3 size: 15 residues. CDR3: CASSFQGGNNQPQHF. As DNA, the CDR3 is TGTGCCAGCAGTTTCCAGGGGGGGAACAATCAGCCCCAGCATTTT.

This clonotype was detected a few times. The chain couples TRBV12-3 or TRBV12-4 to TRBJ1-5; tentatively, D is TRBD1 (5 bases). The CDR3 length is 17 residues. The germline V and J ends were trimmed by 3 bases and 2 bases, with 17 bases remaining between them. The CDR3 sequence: CASSFGGGTRGNQPQHF. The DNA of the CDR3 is TGTGCCAGCAGTTTCGGGGGGGGGACCAGGGGCAATCAGCCCCAGCATTTT.

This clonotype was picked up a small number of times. CDR3 DNA sequence: TGTGCCAGCTCAGCGGGGGAGCAACAAGAGACCCAGTACTTC. This translates into CASSAGEQQETQYF. The chain uses TRBV6-2 or TRBV6-3 and TRBJ2-5; TRBD2 agrees at 8 bases. V lost 8 bases to trimming and J lost 2 bases; unmatched junction nucleotides: 7. The CDR3 has 14 residues. From germline, CDR1 is MNHEY and CDR2 SVGEGT.

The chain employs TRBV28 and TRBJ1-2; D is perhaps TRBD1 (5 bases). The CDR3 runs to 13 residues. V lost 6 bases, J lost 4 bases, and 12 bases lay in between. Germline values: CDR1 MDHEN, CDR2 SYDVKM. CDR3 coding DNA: TGTGCCAGCAGAAAACGGGGCAGCTATGGCTACACCTTC. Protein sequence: CASRKRGSYGYTF.

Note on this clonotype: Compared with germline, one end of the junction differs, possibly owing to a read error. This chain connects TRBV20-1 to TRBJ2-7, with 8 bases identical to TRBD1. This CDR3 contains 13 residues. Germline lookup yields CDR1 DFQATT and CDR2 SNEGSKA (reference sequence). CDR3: CSATRTGTYEQHF. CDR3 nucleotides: TGCAGTGCTACTAGGACAGGGACCTACGAGCAGCACTTC.

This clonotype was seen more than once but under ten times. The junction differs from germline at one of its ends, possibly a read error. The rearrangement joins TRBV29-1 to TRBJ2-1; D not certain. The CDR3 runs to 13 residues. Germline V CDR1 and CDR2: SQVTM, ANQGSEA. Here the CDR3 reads CGVRPPLDNEQFF. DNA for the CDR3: TGCGGCGTTCGACCCCCCCTGGACAATGAGCAGTTCTTC.

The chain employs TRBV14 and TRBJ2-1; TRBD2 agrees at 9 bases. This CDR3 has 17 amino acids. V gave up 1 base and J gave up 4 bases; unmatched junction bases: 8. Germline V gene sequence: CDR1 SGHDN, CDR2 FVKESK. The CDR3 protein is CASSQGVLAGRYNEQFF. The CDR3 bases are TGTGCCAGCAGCCAAGGGGTCCTAGCGGGACGTTACAATGAGCAGTTCTTC.

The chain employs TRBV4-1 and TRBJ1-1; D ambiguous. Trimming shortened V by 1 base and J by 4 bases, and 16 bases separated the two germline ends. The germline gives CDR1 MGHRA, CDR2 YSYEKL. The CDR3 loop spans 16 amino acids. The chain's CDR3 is CASSQGQGIPGTEAFF. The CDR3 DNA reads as TGCGCCAGCAGCCAAGGACAAGGCATTCCGGGCACTGAAGCTTTCTTT.

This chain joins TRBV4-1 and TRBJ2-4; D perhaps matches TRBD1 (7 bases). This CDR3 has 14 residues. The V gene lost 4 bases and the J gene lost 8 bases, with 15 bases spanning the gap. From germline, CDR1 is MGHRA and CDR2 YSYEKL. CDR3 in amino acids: CASSPSPRGDIQYF. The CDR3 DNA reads TGCGCCAGCAGCCCCTCTCCCAGGGGGGACATTCAGTACTTC.

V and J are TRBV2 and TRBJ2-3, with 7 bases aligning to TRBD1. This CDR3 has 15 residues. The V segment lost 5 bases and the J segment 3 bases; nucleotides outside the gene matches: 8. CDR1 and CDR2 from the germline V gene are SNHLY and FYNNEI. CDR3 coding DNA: TGTGCCAGCAGTTCCCGACAGGGATGGACAGATACGCAGTATTTT. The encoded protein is CASSSRQGWTDTQYF. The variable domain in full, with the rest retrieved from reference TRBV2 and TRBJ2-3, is EPEVTQTPSHQVTQMGQEVILRCVPISNHLYFYWYRQILGQKVEFLVSFYNNEISEKSEIFDDQFSVERPDGSNFTLKIRSTKLEDSAMYFCASSSRQGWTDTQYFGPGTRLTVL.

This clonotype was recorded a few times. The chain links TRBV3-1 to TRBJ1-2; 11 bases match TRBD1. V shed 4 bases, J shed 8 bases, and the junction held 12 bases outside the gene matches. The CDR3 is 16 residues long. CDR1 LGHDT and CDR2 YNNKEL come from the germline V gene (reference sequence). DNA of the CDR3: TGTGCCAGCAGCCCCGCCCCGGGACAGGGGGTTGGCGGCTACACCTTC. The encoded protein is CASSPAPGQGVGGYTF. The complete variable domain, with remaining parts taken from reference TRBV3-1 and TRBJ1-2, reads DTAVSQTPKYLVTQMGNDKSIKCEQNLGHDTMYWYKQDSKKFLKIMFSYNNKELIINETVPNRFSPKSPDKAHLNLHINSLELGDSAVYFCASSPAPGQGVGGYTFGSGTRLTVV.

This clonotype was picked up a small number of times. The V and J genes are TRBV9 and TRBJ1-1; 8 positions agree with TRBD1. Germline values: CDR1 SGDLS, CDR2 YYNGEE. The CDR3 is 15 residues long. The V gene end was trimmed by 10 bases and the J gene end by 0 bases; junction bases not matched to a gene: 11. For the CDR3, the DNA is TGTGCCCGAGCGAGGGACAGGACAATGAACACTGAAGCTTTCTTT. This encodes CARARDRTMNTEAFF.

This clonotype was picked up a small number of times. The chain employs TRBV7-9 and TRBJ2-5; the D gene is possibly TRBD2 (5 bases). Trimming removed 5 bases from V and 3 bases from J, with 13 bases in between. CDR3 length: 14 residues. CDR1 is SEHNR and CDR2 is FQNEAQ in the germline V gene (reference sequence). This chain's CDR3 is CASSPTSTEETQYF. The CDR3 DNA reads TGTGCCAGCAGCCCCACTAGTACGGAAGAGACCCAGTACTTC.

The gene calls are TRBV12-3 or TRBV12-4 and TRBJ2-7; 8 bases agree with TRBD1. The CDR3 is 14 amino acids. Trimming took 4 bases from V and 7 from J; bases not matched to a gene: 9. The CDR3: CASSSGTGYEEQYF. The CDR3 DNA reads TGTGCCAGCAGTTCCGGGACAGGATATGAAGAGCAGTACTTC.

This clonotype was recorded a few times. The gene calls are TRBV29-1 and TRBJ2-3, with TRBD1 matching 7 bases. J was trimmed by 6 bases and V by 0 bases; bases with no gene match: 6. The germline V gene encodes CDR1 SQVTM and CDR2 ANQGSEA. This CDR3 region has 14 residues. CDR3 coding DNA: TGCAGCGTTGAAGACAGGGGGTTCGGGGATACGCAGTATTTT. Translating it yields CSVEDRGFGDTQYF.

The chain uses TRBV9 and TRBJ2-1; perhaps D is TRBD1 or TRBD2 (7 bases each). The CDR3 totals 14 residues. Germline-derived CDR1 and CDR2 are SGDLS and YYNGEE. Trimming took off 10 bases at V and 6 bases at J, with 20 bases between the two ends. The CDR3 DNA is TGTGCCGGGTCCCGGGACTACAGGGGCAATGAGCAGTTCTTC. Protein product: CAGSRDYRGNEQFF.

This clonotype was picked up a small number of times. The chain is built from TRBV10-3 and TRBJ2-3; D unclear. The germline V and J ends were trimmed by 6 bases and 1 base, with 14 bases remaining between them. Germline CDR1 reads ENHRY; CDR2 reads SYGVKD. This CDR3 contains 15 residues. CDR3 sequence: CAISRGKRRTDTQYF. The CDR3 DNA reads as TGTGCCATCAGCCGAGGTAAACGTCGCACAGATACGCAGTATTTT.

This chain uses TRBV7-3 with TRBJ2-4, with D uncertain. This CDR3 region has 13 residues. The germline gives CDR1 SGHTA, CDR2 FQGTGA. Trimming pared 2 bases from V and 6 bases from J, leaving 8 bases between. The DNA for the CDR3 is TGTGCCAGCAGCTTATGGTCGGGAAACATTCAGTACTTC. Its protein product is CASSLWSGNIQYF.